This T cell receptor (beta chain) was sequenced in a study of cytomegalovirus exposure and HLA in healthy donors (dated by TCRdb to 2016 to 2017). General notes on the study: According to an earlier analysis of 550 to 750 of the donors, about 179 million T cells yielded roughly 110 million unique TCR beta sequences and 276 Gb of sequence data. Roughly 300 gigabases of sequencing data and around 90 million unique TCR sequences made up an early release that covered roughly 670 HLA-typed donors. Of the roughly 390 genotyped donors, roughly 80% were placed in the genetic ancestry cluster associated with self-reported Caucasian donors. The study aimed to test whether signatures of past pathogen exposure could be identified by cataloging public T cell receptors. The T cell repertoires of under 750 subjects were profiled by immunosequencing and related to cytomegalovirus serostatus. Along with the roughly 700-subject first cohort, a separate validation cohort of about 110 different subjects was used. To predict cytomegalovirus infection status, the study combined high-throughput TCR immunosequencing, statistical association of individual TCRs with disease status, and machine learning. A later analysis re-analyzed previously published TCR beta repertoires from roughly 600 donors and added high-resolution HLA genotyping to study TCR occurrence patterns. In the later analysis, no new phenotypic data were used to find candidate immune exposures; instead, reliance was placed on TCR beta sequences and their occurrence across donors. An earlier analysis of several hundred of the donors applied high-throughput TCR beta sequencing to assess whether each TCR beta V gene segment acted as functional or pseudogenic. Donor age, sex, ethnicity and CMV serostatus were compiled alongside the repertoire data. A later genetic analysis took genome-wide SNP genotypes for about 65% of the 666 donors and used that subset as a discovery cohort. Every repertoire in the discovery cohort had been generated on one and the same sequencing platform. Class I and class II HLA loci were covered by the typing at four-digit resolution. The number of typed donors differed by locus: about 629-630 for A, B, C, DRB1 and DQB1; some 500 for DQA1; some 590 for DPA1; and some 450 for DPB1. Roughly 5 DR-DQ haplotypes were handled as single units for association and clustering, since linkage in the cohort was strong. On average, about 240,000 unique TCR beta nucleotide sequences were sequenced per donor among 398 genotyped donors of the cohort, with around 19% of those sequences being non-productive.

The cohort consisted of 670 or so healthy bone marrow donors. All cohort members were sampled while nominally healthy, although unrecorded immune exposures were likely present. The donor tested CMV seronegative and was one of the 352 seronegative cohort members. A peripheral blood sample was provided by each donor, and peripheral blood mononuclear cells were used for TCR beta sequencing. Genomic DNA was extracted from the blood cell samples with the Qiagen DNeasy Blood Extraction Kit. The investigation overall reported the following: V-gene and J-gene trimming of TCR beta chains was associated with a missense DCLRE1C variant in a later genetic analysis, and the association was replicated in an independent cohort. Immune exposure information for the cohort was limited to CMV serostatus. Correlated functional status among segregating V segments might be attributable to linkage disequilibrium, but an unknown experimental factor could not be ruled out. Assigning TCR associations to individual alleles was difficult when HLA alleles, especially DR and DQ, strongly co-occurred. A later analysis found that TCR association rates varied across HLA loci, with DRB1 alleles showing the most associated TCRs and HLA-C alleles the fewest. A cluster of highly shared sequence variants was judged likely to be a technical artifact of the sequencing pipeline. Only TCR beta chains were sequenced in this cohort, and the absence of alpha or paired-chain data limited detectable features. In both the original and validation cohorts, the classifier was reported to diagnose cytomegalovirus status with high specificity and sensitivity. In a later analysis, some 17,000 TCR beta sequences were associated with specific HLA alleles at a false discovery rate of 0.05. Most TCR sequences were observed very rarely across donors, whereas some public TCRs were present in many individuals. Several of the top co-occurrence clusters appeared to be linked to parvovirus B19, influenza, CMV and Epstein-Barr virus, according to a later analysis. In a later analysis, most CMV-associated TCR beta chains were found to appear HLA-restricted, with HLA associations seemingly driven largely by CMV exposure. The study listed 150 to 200 TCR beta chains as associated with cytomegalovirus. An earlier analysis of approximately 600 of the donors showed that most TCR beta V segments appeared in productive rearrangements either about 87% or about 30% of the time, which broadly matched IMGT annotations. In a later analysis, HLA-associated TCR beta chains were found to be more clonally expanded and to have lower generation probabilities than equally common non-associated chains. Because HLA typing was missing for some donors at each locus, association tests included only the typed subset. Compared with the roughly 700-donor mean, donors in an Asian-associated ancestry cluster had fewer N-insertions in productive TCRs, according to a later genetic analysis. Over 15 rarely observed V segments, including chromosome 9 orphons, were excluded from the earlier analysis of a few hundred of the donors because counts were too low. Presence/absence analyses assumed roughly uniform sequencing depth across donors, an assumption that may not hold. According to the authors, the approach could potentially be generalized to other disease states and immunological phenotypes. A few of the identified cytomegalovirus-associated TCR beta chains were confirmed in vitro to be specific for cytomegalovirus antigens. Some IMGT-functional V segments, including TRBV6-2 and TRBV6-3, could not be distinguished by the 87-base-pair reads and were therefore excluded. A further reported finding was that TCR beta sequences accurately predicted the HLA-A and HLA-B alleles for most subjects in the first cohort.

The method was the immunoSEQ multiplex PCR assay. A mixture of 60 forward primers for TCR Vbeta segments and 13 reverse primers for TCR Jbeta segments was used in the multiplex PCR. The CDR3 region of rearranged TCR beta genes was amplified from genomic DNA by a multiplex PCR assay. On the Illumina HiSeq System, the amplified TCR beta libraries were sequenced as 87-base-pair reads. For the original study's pipeline: In a later analysis, 80 million or so unique TCR beta chains were counted across the approximately 640 repertoires, and around 10 million of these chains were shared by at least two donors. Raw reads were error-corrected and collapsed into unique sequences with a nearest-neighbor algorithm that merged closely related sequences to remove PCR and sequencing errors. To assign V, D and J gene segments, CDR3 sequences were aligned to IMGT reference sequences. For a sequence to be retained, at least a six-nucleotide match to both a V gene segment and a J gene segment was required. Rearrangements were classified as productive when the CDR3 lacked stop codons and remained in frame with V and J, and all other rearrangements were classified as non-productive. Following IMGT convention, CDR3 was defined as the stretch from the second conserved V-encoded cysteine to the conserved J-encoded phenylalanine. The earlier analysis of about 500 of the donors excluded sequences that lacked an unambiguous match to a single V gene segment. An earlier analysis of under 750 of the donors called V segments functional above 56.7% productive rearrangements and segregating when the between-donor standard deviation exceeded 5%. A statistical classification framework was developed to diagnose cytomegalovirus status using the catalog of TCR beta chain sequences. V and J gene assignment, in a later analysis, came from comparing TCR nucleotide sequences with IMGT/GENE-DB human TR gene sequences. A later analysis assigned CDR3 sequences and most-parsimonious VDJ recombination scenarios with the TCRdist pipeline. In a later analysis, each TCR beta chain was defined by its CDR3 amino acid sequence together with its V-gene family, and reads without a unique V-gene family were excluded. As a way to deal with suspected cross-contamination and a sequencing artifact, a later analysis dropped roughly 600 nucleotide sequences that were highly shared and had low generation probability. A later analysis calculated a clonal expansion index for each public chain from normalized within-repertoire ranks of inferred template counts. A later analysis computed generation probabilities with a VDJ recombination model fitted to out-of-frame rearrangements, and checked the results against IGoR. In a later analysis, TCR-TCR, TCR-HLA and TCR-CMV co-occurrence was scored with hypergeometric tests, and a repertoire-size bias correction was applied to TCR pairs. A later analysis estimated false discovery rates by permuting HLA or CMV assignments 20 times. In a later analysis, co-occurring TCRs were grouped using DBSCAN, with TCRdist sequence similarity added in when clustering inside HLA-allele-positive subsets. Repertoires with fewer than 30,000 or more than 120,000 public chains were left out of co-occurrence clustering, as were five repertoires with anomalous nucleotide sharing. TCRdb retrieved this table from immuneACCESS and kept in-frame rearrangements only. Not all clones are present; in checked studies, unresolved V genes account for under half, and no reason is known for the remainder. The V and J calls and clone size were taken over from that table, and D and trimming were inferred from the DNA. The sample profile shows 100,000 to 150,000 clones; around four fifths of them were found once. Together, the top ten hold approximately 1.1% of the sample.

CDR1 and CDR2, per the germline V gene (reference sequence), are SGHAT and FQDESV. From the cysteine through the phenylalanine, the CDR3 covers 14 amino acids. Here the CDR3 DNA is all that survives: 42 bases in frame from base 1. Unmatched junction bases come to 3, with V trimmed by 5 bases and J by 2 bases. On this clone: Its antigen remains unidentified. No per-base quality is available; no much larger clone lies one base away.

The V and J genes are TRBV11-1 and TRBJ1-2; TRBD1 lines up with 9 middle nucleotides. The sequence came from a boy younger than 18 in good health and CMV-seronegative. Sequencing was performed on PBMCs. The nucleotide sequence reads TGTGCCAGCAGCGAAGGACAGGGGAACTATGGCTACACCTTC. Its translation reads: CASSEGQGNYGYTF.